The clone carrying this TCR beta chain is a singleton in its sample. The data are from a study of blood T cell repertoires in COVID-19. On the study more broadly: Sites across the United States, Italy and Spain contributed samples from acute and convalescent COVID-19. In each case, the material was cDNA or gDNA derived from T cells, B-cell-depleted T cells, or PBMCs.

This CDR3 is 14 amino acids long. The J segment lost 5 bases and the V segment lost 4 bases, leaving 6 bases of the junction unmatched. Germline assignment: CDR1 SGHNT and CDR2 YYREEE (reference sequence). In the original workflow: Nucleated cell number was recorded as an estimate derived from reference gene primer amplification. The protocol was immunoSEQ multiplex PCR, while the TCRdb copy is restricted to in-frame clones and leaves out a portion. V and J calls and clone size are given by that table; D and trimming were obtained from the DNA. The sample consists of 130,000 or so clones, around 89% of them appearing once.

This TCR was sampled from a man between 65 and 79 years old with active or convalescent COVID-19. The sample comprised peripheral blood. J is TRBJ1-1 and V is TRBV5-4; TRBD1 matches 9 bases. The DNA for the CDR3 is TGTGCCAGCAGCCTACAGGGGGCGGGTACTGAAGCTTTCTTT. This translates into CASSLQGAGTEAFF.